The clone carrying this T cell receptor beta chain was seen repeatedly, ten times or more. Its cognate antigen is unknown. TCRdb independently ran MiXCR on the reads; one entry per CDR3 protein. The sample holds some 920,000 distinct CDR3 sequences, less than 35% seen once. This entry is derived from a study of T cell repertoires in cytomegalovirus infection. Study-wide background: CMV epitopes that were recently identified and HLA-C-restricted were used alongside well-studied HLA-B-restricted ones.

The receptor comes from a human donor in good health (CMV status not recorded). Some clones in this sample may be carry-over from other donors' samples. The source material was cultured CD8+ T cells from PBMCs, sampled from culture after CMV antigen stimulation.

DNA for the CDR3: TGTGCCAGCAGTTTAGCTAGGGACACCGGGGAGCTGTTTTTT. Translated: CASSLARDTGELFF. The chain joins TRBV27 to TRBJ2-2; no firm D call. V was shortened by 2 bases and J by 3 bases, with 7 bases between the two germline ends. The germline V gene encodes CDR1 MNHEY and CDR2 SMNVEV (reference sequence). The CDR3 loop spans 14 amino acids.